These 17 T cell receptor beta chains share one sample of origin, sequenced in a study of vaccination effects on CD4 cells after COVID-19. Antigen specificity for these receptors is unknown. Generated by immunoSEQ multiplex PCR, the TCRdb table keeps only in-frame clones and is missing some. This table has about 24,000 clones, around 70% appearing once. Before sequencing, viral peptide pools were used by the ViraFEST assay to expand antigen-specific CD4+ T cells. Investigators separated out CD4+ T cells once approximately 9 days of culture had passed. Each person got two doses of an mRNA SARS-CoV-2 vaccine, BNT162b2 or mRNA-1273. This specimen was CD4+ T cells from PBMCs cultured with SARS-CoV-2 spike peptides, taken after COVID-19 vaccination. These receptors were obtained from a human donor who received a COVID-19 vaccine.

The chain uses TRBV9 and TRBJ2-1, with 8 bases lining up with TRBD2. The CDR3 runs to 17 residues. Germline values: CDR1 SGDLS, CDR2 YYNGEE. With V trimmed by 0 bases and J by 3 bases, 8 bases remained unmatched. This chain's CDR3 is CASSVEGAGAFYNEQFF. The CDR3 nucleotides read TGTGCCAGCAGCGTAGAAGGAGCGGGAGCTTTCTACAATGAGCAGTTCTTC.

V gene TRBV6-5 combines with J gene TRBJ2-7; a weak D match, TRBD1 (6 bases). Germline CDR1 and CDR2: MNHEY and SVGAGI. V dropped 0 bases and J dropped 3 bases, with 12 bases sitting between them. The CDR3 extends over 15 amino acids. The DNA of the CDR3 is TGTGCCAGCAGTTACTCGGACAGCTGGAGCTACGAGCAGTACTTC. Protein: CASSYSDSWSYEQYF.

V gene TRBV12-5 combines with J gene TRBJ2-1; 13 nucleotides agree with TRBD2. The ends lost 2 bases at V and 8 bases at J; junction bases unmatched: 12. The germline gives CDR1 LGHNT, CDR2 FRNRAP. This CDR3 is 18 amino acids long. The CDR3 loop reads CASGLTRLAGGRRDEQFF. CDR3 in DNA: TGTGCTAGTGGTTTGACCCGACTAGCGGGAGGACGGAGGGATGAGCAGTTCTTC.

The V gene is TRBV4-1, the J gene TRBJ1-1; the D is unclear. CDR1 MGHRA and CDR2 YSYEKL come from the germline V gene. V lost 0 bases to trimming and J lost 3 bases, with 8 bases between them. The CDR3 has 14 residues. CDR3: CASSQEFSDTEAFF. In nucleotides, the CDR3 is TGCGCCAGCAGCCAAGAATTTAGCGACACTGAAGCTTTCTTT.

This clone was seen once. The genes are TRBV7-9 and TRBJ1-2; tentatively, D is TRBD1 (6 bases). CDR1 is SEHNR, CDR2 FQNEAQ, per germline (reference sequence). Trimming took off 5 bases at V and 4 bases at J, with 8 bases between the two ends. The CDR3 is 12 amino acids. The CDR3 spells CASSPDSYGYTF. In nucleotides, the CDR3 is TGTGCCAGCAGCCCGGACAGCTATGGCTACACCTTC.

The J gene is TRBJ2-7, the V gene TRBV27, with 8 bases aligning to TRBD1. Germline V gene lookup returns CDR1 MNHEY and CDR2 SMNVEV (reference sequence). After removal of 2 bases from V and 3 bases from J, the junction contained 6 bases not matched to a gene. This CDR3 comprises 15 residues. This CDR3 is CASSLGDRLGYEQYF. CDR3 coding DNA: TGTGCCAGCAGTTTAGGGGACAGGTTGGGCTACGAGCAGTACTTC.

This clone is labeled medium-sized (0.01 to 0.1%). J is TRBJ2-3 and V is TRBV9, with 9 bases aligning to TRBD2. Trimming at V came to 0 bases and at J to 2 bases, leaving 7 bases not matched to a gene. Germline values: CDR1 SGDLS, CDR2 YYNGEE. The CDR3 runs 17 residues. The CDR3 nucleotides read TGTGCCAGCAGCGTAGCCCGAGTAGCGGGGGCCACAGATACGCAGTATTTT. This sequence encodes CASSVARVAGATDTQYF.

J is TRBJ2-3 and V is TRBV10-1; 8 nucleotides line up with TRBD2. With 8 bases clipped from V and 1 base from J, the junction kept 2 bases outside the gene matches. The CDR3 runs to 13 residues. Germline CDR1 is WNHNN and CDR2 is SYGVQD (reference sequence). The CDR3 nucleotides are TGCGCCAGCTCGACTAGCGGCACAGATACGCAGTATTTT. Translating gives CASSTSGTDTQYF.

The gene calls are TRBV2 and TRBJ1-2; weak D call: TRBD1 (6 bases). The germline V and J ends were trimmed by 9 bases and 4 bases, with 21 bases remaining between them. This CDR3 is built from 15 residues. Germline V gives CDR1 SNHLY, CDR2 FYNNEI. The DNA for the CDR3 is TGTGCCAGTAATGGGATCCGGGGGGCGGCCTATGGCTACACCTTC. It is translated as CASNGIRGAAYGYTF.

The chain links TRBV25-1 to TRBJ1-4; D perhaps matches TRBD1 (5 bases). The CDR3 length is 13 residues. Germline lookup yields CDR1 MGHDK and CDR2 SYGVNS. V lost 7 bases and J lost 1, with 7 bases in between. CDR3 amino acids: CASKRGTNEKLFF. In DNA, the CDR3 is TGTGCCAGCAAAAGGGGAACTAATGAAAAACTGTTTTTT.

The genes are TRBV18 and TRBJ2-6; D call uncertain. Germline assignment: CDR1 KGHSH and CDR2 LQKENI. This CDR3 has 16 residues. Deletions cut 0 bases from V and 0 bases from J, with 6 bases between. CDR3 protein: CASSPPGFSGANVLTF. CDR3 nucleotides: TGTGCCAGCTCACCACCAGGGTTCTCTGGGGCCAACGTCCTGACTTTC.

CDR3 amino acids: CSASETSYNEQFF. CDR3 nucleotides: TGCAGTGCTAGTGAGACTTCATACAATGAGCAGTTCTTC. The rearrangement uses TRBV20-1 and TRBJ2-1; no definite D call. Germline CDR1 reads DFQATT; CDR2 reads SNEGSKA (reference sequence). This CDR3 comprises 13 residues. V dropped 3 bases and J dropped 4 bases, with 10 bases sitting between them.

CDR3 coding DNA: TGTGCCAGCAGCAAAGATGTCTACGGAGAAGCAGTGCCAGATACGCAGTATTTT. It yields the protein CASSKDVYGEAVPDTQYF. The V call is TRBV21-1, the J call TRBJ2-3; the listed D gene, TRBD2, was not tested against the DNA. TRBV21-1 is flagged as a pseudogene. The CDR3 loop spans 18 amino acids.

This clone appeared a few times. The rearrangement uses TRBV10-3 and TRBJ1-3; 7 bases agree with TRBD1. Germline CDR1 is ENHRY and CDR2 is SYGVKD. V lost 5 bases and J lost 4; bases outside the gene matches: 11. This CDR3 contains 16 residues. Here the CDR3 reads CAISSLTGSAGNTIYF. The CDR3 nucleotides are TGTGCCATCAGTTCCTTGACAGGGTCGGCAGGAAACACCATATATTTT.

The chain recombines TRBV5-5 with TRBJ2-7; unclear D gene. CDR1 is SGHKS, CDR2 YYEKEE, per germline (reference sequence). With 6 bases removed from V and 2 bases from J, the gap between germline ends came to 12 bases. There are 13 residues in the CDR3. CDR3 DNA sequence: TGTGCCAGCAACGAACACGGACCCTACGAGCAGTACTTC. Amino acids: CASNEHGPYEQYF.

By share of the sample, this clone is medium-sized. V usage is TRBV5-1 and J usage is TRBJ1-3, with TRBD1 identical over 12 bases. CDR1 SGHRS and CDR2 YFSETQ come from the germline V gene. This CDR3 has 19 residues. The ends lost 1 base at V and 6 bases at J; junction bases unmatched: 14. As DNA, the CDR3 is TGCGCCAGCAGCTTGACCACGCCGGGACAGGGGGCGCATTCAAACACCATATATTTT. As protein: CASSLTTPGQGAHSNTIYF.

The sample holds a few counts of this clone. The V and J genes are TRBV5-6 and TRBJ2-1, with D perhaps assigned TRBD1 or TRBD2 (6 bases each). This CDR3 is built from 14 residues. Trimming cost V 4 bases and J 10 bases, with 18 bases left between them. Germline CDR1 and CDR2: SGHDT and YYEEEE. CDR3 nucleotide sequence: TGTGCCAGCAGCCCCCGGGGGCAGTTCAGGGAGCAGTTCTTC. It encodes CASSPRGQFREQFF.